This TCR beta chain was identified in a study of T cell changes during pregnancy in multiple sclerosis (dated by TCRdb to about 2019). About the investigation overall: In women with multiple sclerosis, the researchers looked at how the T cell repertoire shifted as pregnancy progressed.

Library creation used the immunoSEQ multiplex PCR assay. Imported from immuneACCESS, the table was reduced by TCRdb to in-frame sequences with V and J called. These copies leave out some clones; in studies compared against another copy, an unresolved V gene accounts for under half, and the cause of the remainder is not known. The sample profile shows more than 30,000 clones; around 94% of them were found once. About 1.2% of the sample comes from the top ten. From V the trimming removes 4 bases and from J it removes 8 bases, while the gene matches leave 5 bases of the junction unaccounted for. CDR1 and CDR2 were assigned from the germline V gene as SQVTM and ANQGSEA. The CDR3 runs 12 residues from the cysteine to the phenylalanine. Only the CDR3 part of the read is kept: 36 bases, read in frame from the first base. On this clone itself: The clone's antigen remains unknown. No much larger clonotype is one base removed from it; base qualities were not supplied.

The clonotype originates from a female donor with multiple sclerosis, enrolled in a pregnancy study. The specimen sequenced was PBMCs (not recorded whether the cells were cultured). The chain was built from TRBV29-1 and TRBJ1-2; the junction holds 9 bases that match TRBD1. Read as DNA, the sequence is TGCAGCGTTGCCGGGACAGGGTGGGGCTACACCTTC. It translates to CSVAGTGWGYTF.